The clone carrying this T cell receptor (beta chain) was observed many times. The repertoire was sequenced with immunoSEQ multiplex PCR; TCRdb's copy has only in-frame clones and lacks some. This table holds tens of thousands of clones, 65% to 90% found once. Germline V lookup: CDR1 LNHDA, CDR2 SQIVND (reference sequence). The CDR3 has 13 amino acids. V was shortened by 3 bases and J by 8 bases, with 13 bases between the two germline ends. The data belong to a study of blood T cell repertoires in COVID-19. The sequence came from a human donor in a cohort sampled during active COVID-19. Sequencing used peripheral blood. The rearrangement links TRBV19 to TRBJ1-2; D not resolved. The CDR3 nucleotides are TGTGCCAGTAGTATTGGCGAGGTTAACGGCTACACCTTC. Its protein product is CASSIGEVNGYTF.